What follows are 8 T cell receptor beta chains derived from one specimen sequenced in a study of shared clonotypes between healthy human individuals. Sequencing used immunoSEQ multiplex PCR; TCRdb keeps in-frame clones, though not all of them. The sample holds around 2.5 million clones, over 85% seen once. The sequencing input was naive CD4+ T cells from PBMCs. Subset noted: CD45RA+ positively selected. These TCRs come from a man aged 18 to 35 in good health. Some clones in this sample may be carry-over from other donors' samples.

The genes are TRBV2 and TRBJ2-5; 10 bases fit TRBD2. The ends lost 1 base at V and 4 bases at J; junction bases unmatched: 12. The CDR3 contains 18 residues. Germline loops: CDR1 SNHLY, CDR2 FYNNEI. CDR3 coding DNA: TGTGCCAGCAGTGAAGAGGTTAGCGGGAGGCTCCGGTCAGAGACCCAGTACTTC. Its translation is CASSEEVSGRLRSETQYF.

The chain combines TRBV18 with TRBJ2-3, with TRBD2 as a possible D gene (6 bases). The CDR3 consists of 16 residues. The V gene's germline CDR1 is KGHSH and CDR2 LQKENI. The V end was cut by 3 bases, the J end by 2 bases, with 15 bases between. The CDR3 sequence: CASSPVPGAFTDTQYF. The CDR3 DNA sequence: TGTGCCAGCTCACCTGTTCCGGGAGCCTTCACAGATACGCAGTATTTT.

This chain uses TRBV19 with TRBJ2-7, with 7 positions matching TRBD1. J lost 3 bases, V lost 2 bases, and 7 bases had no gene match. The CDR3 covers 15 residues. Germline V CDR1 and CDR2: LNHDA, SQIVND (reference sequence). Here the CDR3 reads CASSISWGQNYEQYF. CDR3 DNA: TGTGCCAGTAGTATAAGCTGGGGACAGAACTACGAGCAGTACTTC.

This chain joins TRBV9 and TRBJ2-1; D is possibly TRBD2 (6 bases). In germline, CDR1 is SGDLS, CDR2 YYNGEE. The V end lost 0 bases, the J end lost 3 bases, and 10 bases lay between the germline ends. This CDR3 spans 15 amino acids. CDR3 in DNA: TGTGCCAGCAGCGTAGGACCGGGGGACTACAATGAGCAGTTCTTC. Translation: CASSVGPGDYNEQFF.

This clone occurred a few times. CDR3 sequence (DNA): TGTGCCAGCAGCTTAGATGGACAGGCTGATCAGCCCCAGCATTTT. It specifies CASSLDGQADQPQHF. The chain has TRBV11-2 and TRBJ1-5, with TRBD1 identical over 7 bases. The CDR3 has 15 amino acids. Looked up from germline, CDR1 is SGHAT and CDR2 is FQNNGV. With 0 bases clipped from V and 5 bases from J, the junction kept 4 bases outside the gene matches.

The rearrangement links TRBV19 to TRBJ2-3, with D perhaps matching TRBD2 (6 bases). V was clipped by 1 base and J by 1 base, with 9 bases between them. The germline gives CDR1 LNHDA, CDR2 SQIVND (reference sequence). The CDR3 covers 15 residues. The DNA for the CDR3 is TGTGCCAGTAGTATAGCGGCTAGCGGCACAGATACGCAGTATTTT. Protein: CASSIAASGTDTQYF.

This clone is a singleton in its sample. The chain combines TRBV19 with TRBJ1-1; no firm D call. The V end lost 4 bases, the J end lost 10 bases, and 25 bases lay between the germline ends. This CDR3 spans 16 amino acids. The germline V gene encodes CDR1 LNHDA and CDR2 SQIVND (reference sequence). CDR3 in amino acids: CASSTESGLKGYVAFF. CDR3 DNA: TGTGCCAGTAGTACCGAATCCGGACTGAAGGGATATGTAGCTTTCTTT.

The chain couples TRBV14 to TRBJ1-1; weak D call: TRBD1 (6 bases). Deletions cut 0 bases from V and 7 bases from J, with 12 bases between. Germline V gene data show CDR1 as SGHDN and CDR2 as FVKESK. The CDR3 has 14 residues. The CDR3 DNA reads TGTGCCAGCAGCCAAGAGGGGGACACCAGTGAAGCTTTCTTT. Translated: CASSQEGDTSEAFF.